The 5 T cell receptor beta chains in this list originate from one sample, sequenced in a study of blood T cell repertoires in COVID-19. Profiling relied on immunoSEQ multiplex PCR, and the TCRdb table lists in-frame clones only, not all of them. The repertoire holds approximately 140,000 clones, with more than 75% as singletons. The specimen was peripheral blood. The receptor set was obtained from a man at least 80 years old with acute or convalescent COVID-19.

The chain recombines TRBV7-8 with TRBJ2-3; 9 bases match TRBD2. CDR1 is SGHVS and CDR2 is FQNEAQ in the germline V gene. V gave up 1 base and J gave up 6 bases; unmatched junction bases: 8. The length of the CDR3 is 16 residues. This CDR3 reads CASSLVSSGIQDTQYF. DNA for the CDR3: TGTGCCAGCAGCTTAGTGTCTAGCGGGATACAGGATACGCAGTATTTT.

V and J are TRBV27 and TRBJ2-3, with 12 nucleotides matching TRBD2. The V segment lost 0 bases and the J segment 4 bases; nucleotides outside the gene matches: 2. From germline, CDR1 is MNHEY and CDR2 SMNVEV (reference sequence). This CDR3 contains 16 residues. The DNA for the CDR3 is TGTGCCAGCAGTTTATCACCTAGCGGGAGGGCAGATACGCAGTATTTT. Encoded protein: CASSLSPSGRADTQYF.

The rearrangement joins TRBV6-5 to TRBJ1-6; TRBD1 matches 8 bases. Germline trimming cut 6 bases from V and 10 bases from J; bases unmatched to any gene: 8. The germline gives CDR1 MNHEY, CDR2 SVGAGI. The CDR3 consists of 14 residues. CDR3 amino acids: CASRTGQGRSPLHF. The CDR3 DNA reads as TGTGCCAGCAGAACCGGACAGGGAAGGTCACCCCTCCACTTT.

The genes are TRBV2 and TRBJ1-2; 9 bases agree with TRBD1. This CDR3 region has 12 residues. V trimming: 6 bases; J trimming: 8 bases; junction bases outside the gene matches: 4. The germline V gene encodes CDR1 SNHLY and CDR2 FYNNEI. In DNA form, the CDR3 reads TGTGCCAGCAGCGGGACAGGGAAAGGCTACACCTTC. Protein sequence: CASSGTGKGYTF.

The chain employs TRBV29-1 and TRBJ2-3; possibly TRBD2 for D (6 bases). Germline assignment: CDR1 SQVTM and CDR2 ANQGSEA. V lost 6 bases to trimming and J lost 5 bases, with 9 bases between them. There are 11 residues in the CDR3. CDR3 DNA: TGCAGCGTGGGAGGTGAAGATACGCAGTATTTT. It translates to CSVGGEDTQYF.